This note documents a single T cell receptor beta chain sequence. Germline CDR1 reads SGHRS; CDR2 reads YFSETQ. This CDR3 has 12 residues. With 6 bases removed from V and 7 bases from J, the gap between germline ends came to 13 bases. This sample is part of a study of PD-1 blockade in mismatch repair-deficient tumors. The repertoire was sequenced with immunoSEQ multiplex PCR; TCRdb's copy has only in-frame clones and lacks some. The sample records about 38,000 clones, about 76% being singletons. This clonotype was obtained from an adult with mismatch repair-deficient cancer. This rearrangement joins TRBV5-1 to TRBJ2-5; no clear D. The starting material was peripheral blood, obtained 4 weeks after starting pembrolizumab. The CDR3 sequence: CASMGRVRTQYF. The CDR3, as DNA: TGCGCCAGCATGGGTAGGGTCCGGACCCAGTACTTC.